This T cell receptor (beta chain) was sequenced during a study of CD8 T cells in ankylosing spondylitis. Turning to this clonotype: Its target is not known.

TCRdb reprocessed the 5' RACE reads via MiXCR and lists one record per CDR3 protein. The table lists approximately 300,000 distinct CDR3 sequences, about a fifth of them singletons, with approximately 3.7% in the top ten. The CDR3 runs 15 residues. The V gene lost 6 bases and the J gene lost 10 bases, with 19 bases spanning the gap. Study observations and caveats: Certain motif variants had earlier appeared in reactive arthritis synovial fluid and blood. What seemed typical of ankylosing spondylitis blood was a TCR beta motif built from about 8 highly homologous variants. Significantly higher representation of disease-linked clones was reported for matched ankylosing spondylitis synovial fluid.

What was sequenced was blood, either unsorted or a sorted T cell fraction (not recorded which). The chain uses TRBV12-3 or TRBV12-4 and TRBJ1-6; the D gene is possibly TRBD1 (5 bases). The receptor was derived from a female donor with ankylosing spondylitis or in good health (not recorded which). CDR3 sequence reads: CASSGLSLGVSPLHF. DNA for the CDR3: TGTGCCAGCAGCGGACTGTCGTTGGGGGTGTCACCCCTCCACTTT.